These 15 T cell receptor beta chains share one sample of origin, sequenced in a study of shared clonotypes between healthy human individuals. Profiling relied on immunoSEQ multiplex PCR, and the TCRdb table lists in-frame clones only, not all of them. In the table there are about 1 million clones, approximately 70% of which are singletons. The sample comprised memory CD4+ T cells sorted from blood. Subset indicated: CD45RA-negative fraction. Receptor source: a man younger than 35 in good health.

This rearrangement joins TRBV7-2 to TRBJ2-7; 8 nucleotides agree with TRBD2. CDR1 and CDR2 (germline): SGHTA, FQGNSA. The CDR3 spans 12 residues. Trimming took 8 bases from V and 4 from J; bases not matched to a gene: 4. The CDR3 sequence: CASGTSLYEQYF. The DNA of the CDR3 is TGTGCCAGCGGGACTAGTCTGTACGAGCAGTACTTC.

The chain has TRBV2 and TRBJ1-5; D remains unclear. V was clipped by 7 bases and J by 3 bases, with 13 bases between them. The CDR3 contains 14 residues. The germline CDR1 and CDR2 sequences are SNHLY and FYNNEI. The CDR3 DNA is TGTGCCAGCAACCTTGACACATCCAATCAGCCCCAGCATTTT. As protein: CASNLDTSNQPQHF.

The chain has TRBV4-1 and TRBJ1-1; TRBD1 agrees at 8 bases. CDR1 and CDR2 (germline): MGHRA, YSYEKL. The CDR3 is 20 residues long. V dropped 2 bases and J dropped 1; count of bases not matched to a gene: 18. The CDR3 reads CASSQPSGRPVGQGNTEAFF. The DNA of the CDR3 is TGCGCCAGCAGCCAACCCTCAGGCCGTCCGGTCGGACAGGGGAACACTGAAGCTTTCTTT.

This chain links TRBV2 with TRBJ2-7, with unresolved D. The CDR3 is 12 amino acids. Germline assignment: CDR1 SNHLY and CDR2 FYNNEI. Trimming pared 5 bases from V and 5 bases from J, leaving 10 bases between. The CDR3 bases are TGTGCCAGCAGTTATACTACTAACGAGCAGTACTTC. Its protein product is CASSYTTNEQYF. The complete variable domain, with remaining parts taken from reference TRBV2 and TRBJ2-7, reads EPEVTQTPSHQVTQMGQEVILRCVPISNHLYFYWYRQILGQKVEFLVSFYNNEISEKSEIFDDQFSVERPDGSNFTLKIRSTKLEDSAMYFCASSYTTNEQYFGPGTRLTVT.

The chain links TRBV9 to TRBJ2-2; tentatively, D is TRBD1 (7 bases). The germline V gene has CDR1 SGDLS and CDR2 YYNGEE. Deletions cut 3 bases from V and 7 bases from J, with 19 bases between. The CDR3 is made up of 16 amino acids. The CDR3 DNA reads as TGTGCCAGCAGCGCCTACAGGGGAGGTTTGGGCGGGGAGCTGTTTTTT. The encoded protein is CASSAYRGGLGGELFF.

Concerning this clone itself: The sample holds other DNA sequences that translate to the same CDR3. This rearrangement joins TRBV27 to TRBJ2-7; D call uncertain. Trimming took 5 bases from V and 2 from J, leaving 10 bases between them. This CDR3 spans 13 amino acids. The V gene's germline CDR1 is MNHEY and CDR2 SMNVEV (reference sequence). CDR3 nucleotide sequence: TGTGCCAGCAGTCGGACCGAAACCTACGAGCAGTACTTC. Translated, it gives CASSRTETYEQYF.

The V call is TRBV7-2, the J call TRBJ2-2; D may be TRBD2 (6 bases). CDR1 and CDR2 from the germline V gene are SGHTA and FQGNSA. V was cut by 5 bases and J by 4 bases, with 17 bases left in between. CDR3 length equals 16 residues. CDR3 amino acids: CASSPGTQSLTGELFF. CDR3 nucleotide sequence: TGTGCCAGCAGCCCAGGGACTCAAAGTCTCACCGGGGAGCTGTTTTTT.

V is TRBV11-2 and J is TRBJ2-2; a weak D match, TRBD1 (5 bases). The CDR3 is 14 residues long. Trimming took off 3 bases at V and 1 base at J, with 6 bases between the two ends. Germline-derived CDR1 and CDR2 are SGHAT and FQNNGV. CDR3 sequence: CASSFTGNTGELFF. CDR3 bases: TGTGCCAGCAGCTTTACAGGGAACACCGGGGAGCTGTTTTTT.

The rearrangement joins TRBV27 to TRBJ2-3; 13 bases fit TRBD2. CDR3 length equals 16 residues. The junction had 6 bases not matched to a gene; V was cut back by 5 bases and J by 4 bases. Germline assignment: CDR1 MNHEY and CDR2 SMNVEV (reference sequence). The CDR3 bases are TGTGCCAGCAGTCCATCTGGGACTAGCGGGGCAGATACGCAGTATTTT. Its protein product is CASSPSGTSGADTQYF.

This clone was counted only a few times. The chain couples TRBV2 to TRBJ1-1, with 9 bases lining up with TRBD1. CDR3 length: 15 amino acids. The V segment lost 6 bases and the J segment 7 bases; nucleotides outside the gene matches: 12. CDR1 and CDR2 from the germline V gene are SNHLY and FYNNEI. For the CDR3, the DNA is TGTGCCAGCAGGGGGACAGGGACCCTCGTAATTGAAGCTTTCTTT. It encodes CASRGTGTLVIEAFF. The whole variable domain, filled in from reference TRBV2 and TRBJ1-1, reads EPEVTQTPSHQVTQMGQEVILRCVPISNHLYFYWYRQILGQKVEFLVSFYNNEISEKSEIFDDQFSVERPDGSNFTLKIRSTKLEDSAMYFCASRGTGTLVIEAFFGQGTRLTVV.

The CDR3 DNA follows: TGTGCCAGCTCACCACAGGCGACAGGGGATGGCTACACCTTC. Translation gives CASSPQATGDGYTF. The chain recombines TRBV18 with TRBJ1-2; 8 nucleotides line up with TRBD1. This CDR3 comprises 14 residues. V dropped 1 base and J dropped 6; count of bases not matched to a gene: 4. In germline, CDR1 is KGHSH, CDR2 LQKENI.

On this clone: The sample contains more than one DNA sequence encoding this CDR3. The chain combines TRBV18 with TRBJ2-1, with D unclear. The germline gives CDR1 KGHSH, CDR2 LQKENI. This CDR3 has 10 residues. Trimming pared 6 bases from V and 7 bases from J, leaving 4 bases between. CDR3 region: CASSLNEQFF. The CDR3 DNA follows: TGTGCCAGCTCCTTGAATGAGCAGTTCTTC.

The J gene is TRBJ1-2, the V gene TRBV2; no firm D call. V was clipped by 4 bases and J by 4 bases, with 7 bases between them. Germline V gene data show CDR1 as SNHLY and CDR2 as FYNNEI. This CDR3 contains 12 residues. CDR3 sequence reads: CASSAVVYGYTF. The CDR3 DNA is TGTGCCAGCAGTGCAGTTGTCTATGGCTACACCTTC.

The chain recombines TRBV5-7 with TRBJ2-7; TRBD1 matches 7 bases. TRBV5-7 is recorded as an ORF, its role being uncertain. Trimming at V came to 2 bases and at J to 0 bases, leaving 5 bases not matched to a gene. The CDR3 consists of 15 residues. This CDR3 reads CASSLTDRISYEQYF. CDR3 bases: TGTGCCAGCAGCTTAACGGACAGGATCTCCTACGAGCAGTACTTC.

The chain employs TRBV27 and TRBJ2-1; no clear D. The CDR3 runs to 12 residues. Per the germline V gene, CDR1 is MNHEY and CDR2 is SMNVEV (reference sequence). Trimming removed 2 bases at V and 5 bases at J, with 4 bases between. The DNA of the CDR3 is TGTGCCAGCAGTTTACAGAACAATGAGCAGTTCTTC. As protein: CASSLQNNEQFF.